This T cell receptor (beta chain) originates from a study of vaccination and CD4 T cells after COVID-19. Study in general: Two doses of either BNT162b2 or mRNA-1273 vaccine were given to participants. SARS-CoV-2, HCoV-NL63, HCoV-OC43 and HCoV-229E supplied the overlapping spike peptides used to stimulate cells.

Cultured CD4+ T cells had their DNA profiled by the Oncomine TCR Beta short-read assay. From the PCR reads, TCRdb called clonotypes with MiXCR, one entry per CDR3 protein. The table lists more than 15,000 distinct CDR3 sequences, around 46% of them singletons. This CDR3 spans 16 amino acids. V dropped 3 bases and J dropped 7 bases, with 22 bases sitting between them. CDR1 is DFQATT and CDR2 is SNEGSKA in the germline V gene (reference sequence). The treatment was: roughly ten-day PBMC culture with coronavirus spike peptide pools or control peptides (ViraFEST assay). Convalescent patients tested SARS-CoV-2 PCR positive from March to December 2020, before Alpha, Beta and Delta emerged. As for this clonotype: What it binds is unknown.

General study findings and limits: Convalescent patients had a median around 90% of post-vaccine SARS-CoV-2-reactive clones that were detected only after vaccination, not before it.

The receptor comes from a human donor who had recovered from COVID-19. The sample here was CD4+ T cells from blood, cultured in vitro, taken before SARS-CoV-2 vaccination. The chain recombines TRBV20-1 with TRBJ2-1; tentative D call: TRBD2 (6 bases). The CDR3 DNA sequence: TGCAGTGCTAGTCCGGGACGCCTCTCCGGGGGAAATGAGCAGTTCTTC. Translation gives CSASPGRLSGGNEQFF.